These 23 T cell receptor beta chains share one sample of origin, sequenced in a study of T cell repertoires in cytomegalovirus infection. The antigens these receptors bind are not known. TCRdb called the reads again in MiXCR, with one record for every CDR3 protein. Of 90,000 to 130,000 distinct CDR3 sequences listed, 10% are singletons. The specimen sequenced was PBMCs, sequenced either directly or after in vitro stimulation (not recorded which). These receptor sequences come from a human donor in good health (CMV status not recorded). Some clones in this sample may be carry-over from other donors' samples.

This clonotype appeared a few times. The V gene is TRBV7-3, the J gene TRBJ2-2; D perhaps matches TRBD1 (6 bases). Germline V gene sequence: CDR1 SGHTA, CDR2 FQGTGA. Trimming removed 0 bases from V and 5 bases from J, with 13 bases in between. The CDR3 loop spans 16 amino acids. The CDR3 loop is CASSLTTGYFTGELFF. CDR3 nucleotides: TGTGCCAGCAGCTTAACGACAGGCTACTTTACCGGGGAGCTGTTTTTT.

In its sample, this clonotype was seen a few times. The chain combines TRBV2 with TRBJ2-5; D might be TRBD2 (5 bases). CDR1 is SNHLY, CDR2 FYNNEI, per germline. With 6 bases removed from V and 2 bases from J, the gap between germline ends came to 13 bases. This CDR3 has 14 residues. Written as DNA, the CDR3 is TGTGCCAGCAGGGGTGGGAGTGGGCAAGAGACCCAGTACTTC. Encoded protein: CASRGGSGQETQYF.

This clonotype was found many times. The chain joins TRBV7-2 to TRBJ2-2, with D unresolved. Germline CDR1 SGHTA, CDR2 FQGNSA. V shed 4 bases and J shed 6 bases, with 12 bases lying between them. This CDR3 region has 14 residues. For the CDR3, the DNA is TGTGCCAGCAGCTGGACGGACGGGTCCGGGGAGCTGTTTTTT. Protein sequence: CASSWTDGSGELFF.

In this sample, this clonotype turned up many times. The rearrangement joins TRBV7-9 to TRBJ1-1; no firm D call. This CDR3 is 14 amino acids long. V gave up 1 base and J gave up 7 bases, with 13 bases separating them. Per the germline V gene, CDR1 is SEHNR and CDR2 is FQNEAQ (reference sequence). The CDR3 DNA is TGTGCCAGCAGCTTAGTGTCAGGAGGTGTTGAAGCTTTCTTT. This gives the protein CASSLVSGGVEAFF.

Ten or more counts support this clonotype. The rearrangement uses TRBV12-3 or TRBV12-4 and TRBJ1-2; D perhaps matches TRBD1 (5 bases). Trimming left V 3 bases short and J 4 bases short, with 15 bases between. This CDR3 has 15 amino acids. CDR3 nucleotide sequence: TGTGCCAGCAGTTTTGATGGCAGGGCCCGCTATGGCTACACCTTC. Protein product: CASSFDGRARYGYTF.

Turning to this clonotype: One base away lies a much larger clone, so this may be a sequencing read error. The V call is TRBV11-3, the J call TRBJ2-5; D possibly corresponds to TRBD1 (5 bases). The CDR3 totals 13 residues. Germline V lookup: CDR1 SGHNT, CDR2 YENEEA. The V end lost 10 bases, the J end lost 4 bases, and 16 bases lay between the germline ends. The DNA of the CDR3 is TGTGCCAACAGTGAGTCGACAGTAGAGACCCAGTACTTC. Residues: CANSESTVETQYF. Full variable domain (missing parts from reference TRBV11-3 and TRBJ2-5): EAGVVQSPRYKIIEKKQPVAFWCNPISGHNTLYWYLQNLGQGPELLIRYENEEAVDDSQLPKDRFSAERLKGVDSTLKIQPAELGDSAVYLCANSESTVETQYFGPGTRLLVL.

This clonotype was observed at least ten times. V gene TRBV6-1 combines with J gene TRBJ2-7, with 8 bases fitting TRBD1. This CDR3 region has 15 residues. CDR1 is MNHNS and CDR2 is SASEGT in the germline V gene. The V gene end was trimmed by 2 bases and the J gene end by 6 bases; junction bases not matched to a gene: 9. This CDR3 reads CASSELGTGRSEQYV. CDR3 DNA: TGTGCCAGCAGTGAATTGGGGACAGGACGTAGCGAGCAGTACGTC.

This clonotype was seen only a few times. The chain uses TRBV6-6 and TRBJ1-4, with a tentative D call TRBD1 (5 bases). This CDR3 region has 16 residues. Germline CDR1 and CDR2: MNHNY and SVGAGI (reference sequence). The V end lost 5 bases, the J end lost 4 bases, and 17 bases lay between the germline ends. The CDR3 region is CASSPGRLAGNEKLFF. The CDR3 region has the DNA TGTGCCAGCAGTCCAGGGAGGCTGGCGGGTAATGAAAAACTGTTTTTT.

CDR3 region: CSARGRVSSYNEQFF. The CDR3 DNA reads as TGCAGTGCACGGGGGCGGGTCAGCTCCTACAATGAGCAGTTCTTC. V is TRBV20-1 and J is TRBJ2-1; D may correspond to TRBD1 or TRBD2 (6 bases each). The CDR3 is made up of 15 amino acids. Germline-derived CDR1 and CDR2 are DFQATT and SNEGSKA (reference sequence). Trimming shortened V by 6 bases and J by 0 bases, and 15 bases separated the two germline ends.

A few counts support this clonotype. This chain uses TRBV20-1 with TRBJ2-1; D is undetermined. The CDR3 length is 15 residues. CDR1 is DFQATT and CDR2 is SNEGSKA in the germline V gene (reference sequence). V was shortened by 2 bases and J by 9 bases, with 20 bases between the two germline ends. This CDR3 is CSARFLANPSGEQFF. The CDR3 DNA follows: TGCAGTGCTAGATTTCTGGCGAACCCTTCGGGTGAGCAGTTCTTC.

This clonotype was seen a handful of times. For the CDR3, the DNA is TGCGCCAGCAGCCAAGCGGGGCAGTCCTACAATGAGCAGTTCTTC. This codes for CASSQAGQSYNEQFF. The chain has TRBV4-1 and TRBJ2-1; D is possibly TRBD1 or TRBD2 (5 bases each). Germline-derived CDR1 and CDR2 are MGHRA and YSYEKL. The CDR3 extends over 15 amino acids. Trimming pared 1 base from V and 1 base from J, leaving 8 bases between.

This clonotype was detected ten times or more. The chain combines TRBV11-2 with TRBJ2-1, with 16 bases fitting TRBD2. V dropped 3 bases and J dropped 7; count of bases not matched to a gene: 3. CDR3 length: 16 amino acids. Germline V lookup: CDR1 SGHAT, CDR2 FQNNGV. The CDR3 nucleotides are TGTGCCAGCAGCTTCGGGACTAGCGGGAGGGGTAATGAGCAGTTCTTC. It yields the protein CASSFGTSGRGNEQFF.

This clonotype was detected many times. The chain employs TRBV7-2 and TRBJ1-2; D unclear. The V and J ends lost 5 bases and 4 bases respectively, with 14 bases between them. The V gene's germline CDR1 is SGHTA and CDR2 FQGNSA. The CDR3 has 14 amino acids. The CDR3 loop is CASSLQEGLYGYTF. The CDR3 region has the DNA TGTGCCAGCAGCCTCCAGGAAGGGCTCTATGGCTACACCTTC.

This clonotype was recorded many times. The chain employs TRBV7-2 and TRBJ2-7; D uncertain. V gave up 5 bases and J gave up 2 bases, with 16 bases separating them. The CDR3 contains 15 residues. Germline CDR1 is SGHTA and CDR2 is FQGNSA. The CDR3 region has the DNA TGTGCCAGCAGCCCGATACGGACCAGCACCTACGAGCAGTACTTC. Amino acid sequence: CASSPIRTSTYEQYF.

This clonotype was recorded at least ten times. This chain links TRBV11-2 with TRBJ2-5, with unresolved D. The germline CDR1 and CDR2 sequences are SGHAT and FQNNGV. V lost 5 bases to trimming and J lost 5 bases, with 15 bases between them. This CDR3 contains 14 residues. CDR3 DNA sequence: TGTGCCAGCAGCCCCCGGCCCAGTTCGGAGACCCAGTACTTC. This sequence encodes CASSPRPSSETQYF.

The CDR3 reads CASSLRLTGRYSGNTIYF. CDR3 nucleotide sequence: TGTGCCAGCAGTTTAAGATTGACGGGCAGATATTCTGGAAACACCATATATTTT. V is TRBV28 and J is TRBJ1-3; D is ambiguous. With 2 bases removed from V and 1 base from J, the gap between germline ends came to 18 bases. The length of the CDR3 is 18 residues. Germline V gives CDR1 MDHEN, CDR2 SYDVKM.

This clonotype came up a few times. This sequence joins TRBV6-1 and TRBJ1-2, with 9 positions matching TRBD1. The CDR3 runs to 14 residues. Looked up from germline, CDR1 is MNHNS and CDR2 is SASEGT. V was pared by 4 bases and J by 4 bases, with 4 bases of the junction left unmatched. CDR3 in amino acids: CASSGGQGGYGYTF. The CDR3 nucleotides are TGTGCCAGCAGTGGGGGACAGGGCGGCTATGGCTACACCTTC.

A word on this clonotype: Given a much more abundant clone one base away, this may be a read error. A read error is likely, as this CDR3 ends without the conserved phenylalanine or tryptophan. V and J are TRBV6-2 or TRBV6-3 and TRBJ2-5, with D perhaps matching TRBD2 (5 bases). The V gene's germline CDR1 is MNHEY and CDR2 SVGEGT. The V and J ends lost 4 bases and 4 bases respectively, with 10 bases between them. The CDR3 runs 13 residues. The CDR3 reads CASSFAGSETQYY. CDR3 coding DNA: TGTGCCAGCAGTTTTGCGGGCTCAGAGACCCAGTACTAC.

V gene TRBV5-5 combines with J gene TRBJ1-5; perhaps TRBD1 as D (6 bases). Germline V gene data show CDR1 as SGHKS and CDR2 as YYEKEE (reference sequence). V was clipped by 3 bases and J by 2 bases, with 12 bases between them. The CDR3 is 15 residues long. The CDR3 bases are TGTGCCAGCAGCTCGGTTTGGACAGGCAATCAGCCCCAGCATTTT. Its translation is CASSSVWTGNQPQHF.

This clonotype occurred many times. V and J are TRBV7-2 and TRBJ1-4; tentative D call: TRBD1 (6 bases). The CDR3 runs to 15 residues. Germline CDR1 reads SGHTA; CDR2 reads FQGNSA. Between the trimmed V and J ends, which lost 5 bases and 7 bases, there was a span of 17 bases. CDR3 sequence: CASSRAQGWAEKLFF. The DNA for the CDR3 is TGTGCCAGCAGCAGAGCACAGGGATGGGCTGAAAAACTGTTTTTT.

Only a few counts were recorded for this clonotype. The chain uses TRBV18 and TRBJ2-2; tentative D call: TRBD2 (6 bases). CDR3 length: 18 amino acids. Germline V gene data show CDR1 as KGHSH and CDR2 as LQKENI. Trimming stripped 3 bases from V and 5 bases from J, with 22 bases between. The CDR3 protein is CASSPIDSRTAGTGELFF. CDR3 nucleotide sequence: TGTGCCAGCTCACCGATTGACTCAAGGACGGCGGGGACCGGGGAGCTGTTTTTT.

This clonotype has a count of ten or more. This chain joins TRBV4-3 and TRBJ1-5; D ambiguous. Germline values: CDR1 LGHNA, CDR2 YSLEER. The V end was cut by 1 base, the J end by 7 bases, with 8 bases between. The CDR3 runs 13 residues. The CDR3 DNA follows: TGCGCCAGCAGCCAAGTCGTCGGGCAGCCCCAGCATTTT. Protein sequence: CASSQVVGQPQHF.

This clonotype was counted many times. The V gene is TRBV20-1, the J gene TRBJ2-5, with TRBD1 as a possible D gene (5 bases). Germline CDR1 and CDR2: DFQATT and SNEGSKA (reference sequence). Trimming removed 5 bases at V and 2 bases at J, with 21 bases between. The CDR3 totals 16 residues. CDR3 nucleotides: TGCAGTGCTCCCAAGTGGGGCGGAGACAAACAAGAGACCCAGTACTTC. Translated, it gives CSAPKWGGDKQETQYF.